The 6 T cell receptor beta chains in this list originate from one sample, sequenced in a study of OX40 agonist ivuxolimab in advanced cancers. Profiling relied on immunoSEQ multiplex PCR, and the TCRdb table lists in-frame clones only, not all of them. The sample lists nearly 80,000 clones; about 85% were seen once. Material: CD4+ or CD8+ T cells sorted from blood, obtained in a trial of the OX40 agonist ivuxolimab. The receptors here all came from an adult with an advanced solid tumor such as melanoma, head and neck, liver or kidney cancer.

The gene calls are TRBV6-5 and TRBJ1-5, with D perhaps TRBD1 (6 bases). Germline CDR1 is MNHEY and CDR2 is SVGAGI. This CDR3 has 14 amino acids. V shed 6 bases and J shed 6 bases, with 15 bases lying between them. The CDR3: CASRTGGAGQPQHF. The DNA of the CDR3 is TGTGCCAGCAGAACCGGGGGGGCAGGTCAGCCCCAGCATTTT.

V is TRBV6-6 and J is TRBJ2-7; TRBD2 matches at 9 bases. The CDR3 sequence is 15 residues long. V shed 7 bases, J shed 4 bases, and the junction held 11 bases outside the gene matches. Germline loops: CDR1 MNHNY, CDR2 SVGAGI (reference sequence). The CDR3 sequence is CASKFLAGPNYEQYF. CDR3 nucleotide sequence: TGTGCCAGCAAGTTCCTAGCGGGGCCCAATTACGAGCAGTACTTC.

The chain is built from TRBV4-1 and TRBJ1-1, with D possibly matching TRBD1 (6 bases). CDR3 size: 15 residues. V lost 5 bases and J lost 6, with 19 bases in between. In germline, CDR1 is MGHRA, CDR2 YSYEKL. CDR3 in amino acids: CASSLIGQLNPEAFF. CDR3 nucleotides: TGCGCCAGCAGCTTAATCGGACAGCTAAACCCTGAAGCTTTCTTT.

The chain carries TRBV7-9 and TRBJ2-3; D possibly corresponds to TRBD2 (5 bases). The CDR3 is made up of 14 amino acids. CDR1 and CDR2 from the germline V gene are SEHNR and FQNEAQ (reference sequence). The germline V and J ends were trimmed by 5 bases and 1 base, with 10 bases remaining between them. The CDR3 nucleotides are TGTGCCAGCAGCCCTGAGGGAGGCACAGATACGCAGTATTTT. Translated: CASSPEGGTDTQYF.

This clone was seen once. The chain uses TRBV30 and TRBJ1-3; D remains ambiguous. Trimming took off 5 bases at V and 3 bases at J, with 11 bases between the two ends. Germline loops: CDR1 GTSNPN, CDR2 SVGIG (reference sequence). The CDR3 covers 13 residues. CDR3 sequence: CAWSIGVGNTIYF. The CDR3 DNA reads as TGTGCCTGGTCCATCGGGGTTGGAAACACCATATATTTT.

This chain joins TRBV30 and TRBJ2-7; 9 nucleotides match TRBD2. The CDR3 is made up of 19 amino acids. Per germline, CDR1 GTSNPN and CDR2 SVGIG (reference sequence). J lost 0 bases, V lost 1 base, and 16 bases had no gene match. The CDR3 DNA follows: TGTGCCTGGAGTGCGAGAATGGGGGCCGGTAGCGGGAGCTCCTACGAGCAGTACTTC. Protein product: CAWSARMGAGSGSSYEQYF.